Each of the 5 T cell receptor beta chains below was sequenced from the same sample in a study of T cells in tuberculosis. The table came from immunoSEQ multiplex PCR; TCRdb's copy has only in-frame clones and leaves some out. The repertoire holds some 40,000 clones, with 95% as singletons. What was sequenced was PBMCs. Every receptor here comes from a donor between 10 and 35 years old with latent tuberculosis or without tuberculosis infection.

The CDR3 spells CASRRRQGELYEQYF. The CDR3 region has the DNA TGTGCCAGCAGGCGAAGACAGGGGGAATTATACGAGCAGTACTTC. The V and J genes are TRBV28 and TRBJ2-7; 9 nucleotides match TRBD1. The CDR3 totals 15 residues. Trimming removed 6 bases from V and 4 bases from J; junction bases left unmatched: 10. The germline V gene encodes CDR1 MDHEN and CDR2 SYDVKM.

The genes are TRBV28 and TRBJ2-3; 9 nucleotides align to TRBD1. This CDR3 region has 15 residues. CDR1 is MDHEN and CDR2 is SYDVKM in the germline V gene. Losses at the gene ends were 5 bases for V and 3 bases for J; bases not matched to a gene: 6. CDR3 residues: CASSITGGPTDTQYF. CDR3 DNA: TGTGCCAGCAGTATCACAGGGGGCCCAACAGATACGCAGTATTTT. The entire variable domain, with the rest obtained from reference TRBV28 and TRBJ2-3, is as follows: DVKVTQSSRYLVKRTGEKVFLECVQDMDHENMFWYRQDPGLGLRLIYFSYDVKMKEKGDIPEGYSVSREKKERFSLILESASTNQTSMYLCASSITGGPTDTQYFGPGTRLTVL.

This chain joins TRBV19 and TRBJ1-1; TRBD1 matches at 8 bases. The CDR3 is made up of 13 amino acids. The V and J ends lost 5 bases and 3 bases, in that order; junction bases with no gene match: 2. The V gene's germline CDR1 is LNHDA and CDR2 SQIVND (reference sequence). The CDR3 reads CASSPDRDTEAFF. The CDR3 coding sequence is TGTGCCAGTAGTCCGGACAGGGACACTGAAGCTTTCTTT.

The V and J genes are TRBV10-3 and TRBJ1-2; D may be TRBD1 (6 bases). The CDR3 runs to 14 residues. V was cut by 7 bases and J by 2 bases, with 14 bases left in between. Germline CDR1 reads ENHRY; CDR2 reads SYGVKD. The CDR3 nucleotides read TGTGCCATCACGACAGGTTCGCCGAACTATGGCTACACCTTC. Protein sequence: CAITTGSPNYGYTF.

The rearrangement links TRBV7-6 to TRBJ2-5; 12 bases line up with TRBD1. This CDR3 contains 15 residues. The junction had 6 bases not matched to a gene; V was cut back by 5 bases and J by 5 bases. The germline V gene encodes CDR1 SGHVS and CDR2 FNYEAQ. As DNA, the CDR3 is TGTGCCAGCAGCGGGGGACAGGGGGCTGGGGAGACCCAGTACTTC. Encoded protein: CASSGGQGAGETQYF.